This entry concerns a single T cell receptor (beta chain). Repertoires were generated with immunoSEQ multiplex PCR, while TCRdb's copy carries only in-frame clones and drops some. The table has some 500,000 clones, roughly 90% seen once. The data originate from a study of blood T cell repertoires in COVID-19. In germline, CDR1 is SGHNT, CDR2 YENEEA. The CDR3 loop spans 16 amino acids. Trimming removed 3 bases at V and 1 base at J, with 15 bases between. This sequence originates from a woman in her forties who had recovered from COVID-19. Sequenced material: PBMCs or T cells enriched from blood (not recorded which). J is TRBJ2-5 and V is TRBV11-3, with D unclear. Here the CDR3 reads CASSLNSQRPQETQYF. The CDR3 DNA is TGTGCCAGCAGCTTGAACTCACAGAGACCCCAAGAGACCCAGTACTTC.